These T cell receptor beta chains were read from a single sample in a study of T cell responses to AZD1222 COVID-19 vaccine. Sequencing was performed with immunoSEQ multiplex PCR; in TCRdb, only in-frame clones are kept and a portion is missing. Altogether under 95,000 clones are present, 70% to 90% being singletons, with the ten largest covering 6% to 9%. This sample comprised peripheral blood, obtained on day 0 of AZD1222 vaccination. Source of these receptors: an adult in good health. Each CDR3 is given with its conserved first and last residue. Fields, in order: J gene, V gene, clone size, CDR3 protein. The listing skips clone size in some rows; elsewhere it reads once, few, many or a size class.

TRBJ2-3 TRBV7-2 NA CASSSALVVRDTQYF
TRBJ1-2 TRBV3-1/TRBV3-2 NA CASSQDPGGYTF
TRBJ1-5 TRBV7-3 NA CASSSDSNQPQHF
TRBJ2-5 TRBV5-5 once CASSSSGGQETQYF
TRBJ2-2 TRBV28 NA CASSALGLAGPNTGELFF
TRBJ2-5 TRBV7-3 NA CASSLGGSGETQYF
TRBJ2-2 TRBV11-2 NA CASSLVRSGSRPGVGELFF
TRBJ2-1 TRBV24-1 NA CATSDHLGRGSYNEQFF
TRBJ2-2 TRBV28 few CAIKTGGTGELFF
TRBJ1-1 TRBV15 NA CATSIVERGTEAFF
TRBJ1-1 TRBV28 NA CASSLMGTEAFF
TRBJ1-5 TRBV7-6 NA CASSPDSSNQPQHF
TRBJ1-1 TRBV27 NA CASGEPLAEAFF
TRBJ2-2 TRBV28 NA CASRETDTMGLAVNTGELFF
TRBJ2-7 TRBV29-1 few CSVERTSGAYEQYF
TRBJ2-1 TRBV7-2 NA CASSLGLTGYNEQFF
TRBJ1-2 TRBV19 NA CASSILGGRWGYTF
TRBJ1-2 TRBV10-2 NA CASSESPGAYGYTF
TRBJ1-5 TRBV19 NA CASSPDRGNQPQHF
TRBJ1-5 TRBV15 NA CAAKGQGGYSNQPQHF
TRBJ2-7 TRBV9 NA CASSATYSSYEQYF
TRBJ1-4 TRBV5-1 NA CASSLGAGANEKLFF
TRBJ1-1 TRBV30 NA CAWRSGTGGNTEAFF
TRBJ2-3 TRBV6-2/TRBV6-3 few CASSYGTGADTQYF